The 20 T cell receptor beta chains below were found in one sample sequenced in a study of cytomegalovirus exposure and HLA in healthy donors. Primers for the PCR totalled 60 Vbeta and 13 Jbeta. Assay: immunoSEQ multiplex PCR; the TCRdb copy retains only in-frame clones and omits some. The table lists 170,000 or so clones, 84% of them singletons, with more than 0.35% in the top ten. Sequencing used PBMCs. The receptor source for this set is a boy under 10 years old in good health and CMV-seronegative.

The rearrangement joins TRBV27 to TRBJ1-1, with D unclear. This CDR3 has 14 amino acids. Germline loops: CDR1 MNHEY, CDR2 SMNVEV (reference sequence). The V end was cut by 6 bases, the J end by 5 bases, with 16 bases between. The DNA of the CDR3 is TGTGCCAGCAGACCGACTCCCAGTGGGACTGAAGCTTTCTTT. It yields the protein CASRPTPSGTEAFF.

V gene TRBV6-5 combines with J gene TRBJ2-3, with TRBD2 matching over 8 bases. The junction had 5 bases not matched to a gene; V was cut back by 6 bases and J by 3 bases. The CDR3 is 14 amino acids. Germline V gene data show CDR1 as MNHEY and CDR2 as SVGAGI. Here the CDR3 reads CASSLAGRTDTQYF. The DNA for the CDR3 is TGTGCCAGCAGCCTAGCGGGTAGGACAGATACGCAGTATTTT.

This clone has only one observation. V usage is TRBV5-1 and J usage is TRBJ2-1; 12 bases are shared with TRBD2. V lost 2 bases, J lost 5 bases, and 5 bases stayed unmatched. Germline CDR1 SGHRS, CDR2 YFSETQ. This CDR3 contains 16 residues. The CDR3 DNA follows: TGCGCCAGCAGCTTCCTTCTAGCGGGAGGGAACAATGAGCAGTTCTTC. It encodes CASSFLLAGGNNEQFF.

The chain combines TRBV5-4 with TRBJ2-2; 10 bases align to TRBD1. The germline V gene encodes CDR1 SGHNT and CDR2 YYREEE (reference sequence). Germline trimming cut 1 base from V and 1 base from J; bases unmatched to any gene: 4. The CDR3 has 17 amino acids. CDR3 nucleotides: TGTGCCAGCAGCTTGTGGGGGGACAGGGGGAACACCGGGGAGCTGTTTTTT. Amino acid sequence: CASSLWGDRGNTGELFF.

The J gene is TRBJ2-7, the V gene TRBV5-6, with 8 nucleotides matching TRBD1. The length of the CDR3 is 15 residues. Trimming cost V 4 bases and J 4 bases; bases outside gene matches: 10. The germline V gene encodes CDR1 SGHDT and CDR2 YYEEEE. The CDR3 DNA reads as TGTGCCAGCAGCCCCTGGGTGCAGGGGGCTTACGAGCAGTACTTC. It yields the protein CASSPWVQGAYEQYF.

The chain links TRBV10-3 to TRBJ2-3; TRBD2 matches 8 bases. J gave up 6 bases and V 2 bases, and 4 bases lay outside the gene matches. The CDR3 is made up of 14 amino acids. Germline V CDR1 and CDR2: ENHRY, SYGVKD. The DNA of the CDR3 is TGTGCCATCAGTGAGACGGGACTAGTTGATACGCAGTATTTT. Translating it yields CAISETGLVDTQYF.

V is TRBV27 and J is TRBJ2-2; 10 nucleotides align to TRBD2. V dropped 8 bases and J dropped 2; count of bases not matched to a gene: 2. Germline V gene sequence: CDR1 MNHEY, CDR2 SMNVEV (reference sequence). The CDR3 loop spans 14 amino acids. CDR3 residues: CASRTSGNTGELFF. DNA for the CDR3: TGTGCCAGCCGGACTAGCGGCAACACCGGGGAGCTGTTTTTT.

The V gene is TRBV11-2, the J gene TRBJ2-5; D is unresolved. There are 12 residues in the CDR3. CDR1 is SGHAT, CDR2 FQNNGV, per germline. V was pared by 0 bases and J by 5 bases, with 4 bases between. As DNA, the CDR3 is TGTGCCAGCAGCTTAGAGAGGGAGACCCAGTACTTC. Translated, it gives CASSLERETQYF.

The rearrangement links TRBV28 to TRBJ1-2; 10 positions agree with TRBD1. The CDR3 totals 14 residues. Trimming cost V 0 bases and J 8 bases; bases outside gene matches: 3. Germline values: CDR1 MDHEN, CDR2 SYDVKM. CDR3 sequence reads: CASSLWGTGEGYTF. The DNA of the CDR3 is TGTGCCAGCAGTTTATGGGGGACAGGGGAGGGCTACACCTTC.

This rearrangement joins TRBV10-3 to TRBJ2-7, with D possibly matching TRBD2 (6 bases). Trimming pared 5 bases from V and 5 bases from J, leaving 16 bases between. Germline V lookup: CDR1 ENHRY, CDR2 SYGVKD. CDR3 length: 14 residues. The DNA of the CDR3 is TGTGCCATCAGTCCAGCCGGGACTCGTGACGAGCAGTACTTC. The encoded protein is CAISPAGTRDEQYF.

This clone has more than one count but fewer than ten. The V and J genes are TRBV14 and TRBJ1-1, with D possibly being TRBD1 (6 bases). There are 13 residues in the CDR3. The germline CDR1 and CDR2 sequences are SGHDN and FVKESK. V was shortened by 4 bases and J by 0 bases, with 6 bases between the two germline ends. The CDR3 reads CASSRTVNTEAFF. CDR3 DNA sequence: TGTGCCAGCAGCCGGACAGTGAACACTGAAGCTTTCTTT.

A single count supports this clone. CDR3 sequence (DNA): TGTGCCAGCAGTTTCGGGGGGCCCGGGGAGCTGTTTTTT. Protein: CASSFGGPGELFF. The gene calls are TRBV27 and TRBJ2-2; possible D gene TRBD2, 7 bases. The ends were cut back, 3 bases at V and 6 bases at J, with 8 bases in the middle. The germline CDR1 and CDR2 sequences are MNHEY and SMNVEV (reference sequence). CDR3 length: 13 residues.

This chain connects TRBV4-2 to TRBJ2-5, with 14 bases aligning to TRBD2. The CDR3 runs 16 residues. J gave up 0 bases and V 6 bases, and 3 bases lay outside the gene matches. Germline V CDR1 and CDR2: LGHNA, YNFKEQ. Written as DNA, the CDR3 is TGTGCCAGCAGACAGACTAGCGGGGGGGACCAAGAGACCCAGTACTTC. As protein: CASRQTSGGDQETQYF.

The genes are TRBV5-1 and TRBJ2-3; no reliable D call. This CDR3 is 14 amino acids long. Per germline, CDR1 SGHRS and CDR2 YFSETQ. V was clipped by 0 bases and J by 6 bases, with 11 bases between them. CDR3 amino acids: CASSLGAGRDTQYF. As DNA, the CDR3 is TGCGCCAGCAGCTTGGGGGCAGGCCGGGATACGCAGTATTTT.

The V and J genes are TRBV27 and TRBJ2-1; 15 positions agree with TRBD2. J lost 10 bases, V lost 3 bases, and 16 bases had no gene match. The germline V gene has CDR1 MNHEY and CDR2 SMNVEV (reference sequence). The CDR3 totals 19 residues. CDR3 amino acids: CASSFYSPGLAGGVGEQFF. In nucleotides, the CDR3 is TGTGCCAGCAGTTTTTATTCCCCGGGACTAGCGGGAGGAGTGGGAGAGCAGTTCTTC.

V gene TRBV30 combines with J gene TRBJ1-2, with 11 bases fitting TRBD1. Losses at the gene ends were 5 bases for V and 5 bases for J; bases not matched to a gene: 1. Germline-derived CDR1 and CDR2 are GTSNPN and SVGIG (reference sequence). The CDR3 is made up of 12 amino acids. DNA for the CDR3: TGTGCCTGGGGGGACAGGGGGTATGGCTACACCTTC. This encodes CAWGDRGYGYTF.

The rearrangement uses TRBV6-6 and TRBJ2-7; D may be TRBD2 (6 bases). The V gene's germline CDR1 is MNHNY and CDR2 SVGAGI (reference sequence). The CDR3 sequence is 15 residues long. The V end was cut by 7 bases, the J end by 0 bases, with 16 bases between. CDR3 nucleotides: TGTGCCAGCACCTCGGAGGGATCTTACTCCTACGAGCAGTACTTC. It specifies CASTSEGSYSYEQYF.

The chain combines TRBV2 with TRBJ1-5, with TRBD1 as a possible D gene (6 bases). This CDR3 comprises 14 residues. The V gene's germline CDR1 is SNHLY and CDR2 FYNNEI. V was trimmed by 6 bases and J by 0 bases, leaving 9 bases between them. Here the CDR3 reads CASRQGYSNQPQHF. CDR3 nucleotide sequence: TGTGCCAGCAGGCAGGGGTATAGCAATCAGCCCCAGCATTTT.

This clone turned up a few times. The chain couples TRBV5-4 to TRBJ1-1; maybe TRBD1 (5 bases). Germline V gene data show CDR1 as SGHNT and CDR2 as YYREEE (reference sequence). The CDR3 has 14 amino acids. Trimming shortened V by 2 bases and J by 2 bases, and 10 bases separated the two germline ends. CDR3 sequence (DNA): TGTGCCAGCAGCTTTAGTCAGGGTAACACTGAAGCTTTCTTT. It codes for CASSFSQGNTEAFF.

The chain links TRBV15 to TRBJ2-7; possible D gene TRBD2, 5 bases. The CDR3 runs to 11 residues. V lost 8 bases and J lost 6, with 11 bases in between. Germline CDR1 LNHNV, CDR2 YYDKDF (reference sequence). CDR3 DNA: TGTGCCACCGGGAGCGTCGGCGAGCAGTACTTC. This encodes CATGSVGEQYF. Complete variable domain (other parts from reference TRBV15 and TRBJ2-7): DAMVIQNPRYQVTQFGKPVTLSCSQTLNHNVMYWYQQKSSQAPKLLFHYYDKDFNNEADTPDNFQSRRPNTSFCFLDIRSPGLGDTAMYLCATGSVGEQYFGPGTRLTVT.